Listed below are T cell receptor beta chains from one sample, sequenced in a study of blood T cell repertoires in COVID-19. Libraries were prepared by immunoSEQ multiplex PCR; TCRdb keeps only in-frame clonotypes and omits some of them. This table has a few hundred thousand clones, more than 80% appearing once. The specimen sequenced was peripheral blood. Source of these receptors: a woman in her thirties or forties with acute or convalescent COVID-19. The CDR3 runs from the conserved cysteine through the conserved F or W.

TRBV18	CASSSQDEQFF
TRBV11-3	CASSFRASGADTQYF
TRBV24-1	CATSDRGIRELFF
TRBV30	CAWREGRGWEYGYTF
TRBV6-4	CASSDSHDTYYTEAFF
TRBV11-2	CASSHNTGTVEKLFF
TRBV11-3	CASSRDGMGELFF
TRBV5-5	CASSLGRGGQETQYF
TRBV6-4	CASSDEESGGELFF
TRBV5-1	CASSLGVTGGRLNEQFF
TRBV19	CASKGEQVNSPLHF
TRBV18	CASSPATGGSEQFF
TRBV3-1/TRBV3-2	CASSQDREGETIYF
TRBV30	CAWGDSRNIQYF
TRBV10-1	CASSPSPGSTDTQYF
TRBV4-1	CASSQGLTLTDTQYF
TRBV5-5	CASSFMGQRYQPQHF
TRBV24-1	CATSVNRGTRPGELFF